This TCR beta chain emerged from a study of T cells in Graves' hyperthyroidism and ophthalmopathy. PBMCs came from 10 ml fresh peripheral blood. The sample holds many counts of this clonotype. Its antigen is unidentified. Findings and caveats of the study: In simple terms, a model built on 13 V-J features told ophthalmopathy apart from stable hyperthyroidism.

What was amplified from RNA transcripts were TCR beta CDR3 regions. First-round RT-PCR of the TCR CDR3 relied on the HTBI primer set. TCRdb itself ran the multiplex PCR reads through MiXCR, one entry per CDR3 protein. The sample gives more than 500,000 distinct CDR3 sequences, approximately 14% of which show up once; 11% to 15% is in the top ten. V lost 0 bases, J lost 0 bases, and 9 bases lay in between. Germline V gene lookup returns CDR1 SGHRS and CDR2 YFSETQ. This CDR3 region has 16 residues. The chain is built from TRBV5-1 and TRBJ2-2; D call uncertain. This TCR was recovered from a middle-aged woman with Graves' hyperthyroidism. The sequenced material came from blood. The CDR3 DNA sequence: TGCGCCAGCAGCTTGGCCGGCGGCTCGAACACCGGGGAGCTGTTTTTT. Translating gives CASSLAGGSNTGELFF.